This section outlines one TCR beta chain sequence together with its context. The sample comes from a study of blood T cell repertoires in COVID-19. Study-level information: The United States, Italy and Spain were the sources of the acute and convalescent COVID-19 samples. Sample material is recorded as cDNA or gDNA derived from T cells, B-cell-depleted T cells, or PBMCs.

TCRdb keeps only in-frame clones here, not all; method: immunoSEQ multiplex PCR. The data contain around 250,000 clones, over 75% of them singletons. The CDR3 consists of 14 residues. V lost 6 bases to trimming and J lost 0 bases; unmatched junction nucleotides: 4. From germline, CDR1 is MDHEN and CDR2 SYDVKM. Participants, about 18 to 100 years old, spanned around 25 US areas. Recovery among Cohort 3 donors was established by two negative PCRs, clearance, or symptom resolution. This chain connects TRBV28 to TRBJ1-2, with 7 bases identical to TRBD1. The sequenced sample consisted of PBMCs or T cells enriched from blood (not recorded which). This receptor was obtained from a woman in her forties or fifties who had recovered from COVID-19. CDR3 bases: TGTGCCAGCAGAGGACAGGCGACTAACTATGGCTACACCTTC. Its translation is CASRGQATNYGYTF.